These T cell receptor beta chains were read from a single sample in a study of T cells after yellow fever vaccination. TCRdb processed the 5' RACE reads anew with MiXCR; each CDR3 protein has one entry. The data contain around 350,000 distinct CDR3 sequences, approximately 6% of them singletons. Source: PBMCs, taken 5 days after the yellow fever booster vaccination. The receptors come from a man younger than 45 who received the YFV17D yellow fever vaccine. Each CDR3 is given with its conserved first and last residue. Fields, in order: D gene, V gene, CDR3 length, J gene, clone size, CDR3 protein, CDR3 DNA. D genes are given only for firm matches. Clone size is shown for a subset of rows, as once, few, many or a class of expanded clone.

>TRBD2|TRBV12-3/TRBV12-4|16|TRBJ2-7|many
CASSLVGGRVSYEQYF
TGTGCCAGCAGTTTAGTGGGCGGGAGAGTCTCCTACGAGCAGTACTTC
>TRBD2|TRBV5-1|14|TRBJ2-5|many
CASSPRTREETQYF
TGCGCCAGCAGCCCCCGGACTAGAGAAGAGACCCAGTACTTC
>TRBD2|TRBV7-9|15|TRBJ2-1|many
CASSQTSGIPNEQFF
TGTGCCAGCAGCCAGACTAGCGGGATTCCCAATGAGCAGTTCTTC
>TRBD1|TRBV6-5|17|TRBJ1-2|NA
CASSYSSTGQGAFGYTF
TGTGCCAGCAGTTACTCTTCGACAGGGCAGGGGGCATTTGGCTACACCTTC
>TRBD2|TRBV5-1|13|TRBJ2-4|many
CASSGGAKNIQYF
TGCGCTAGCTCCGGGGGGGCCAAAAACATTCAGTACTTC
>TRBD2|TRBV29-1|14|TRBJ2-1|NA
CSVPIAGAHNELFF
TGCAGCGTTCCTATAGCGGGGGCCCACAATGAGCTGTTCTTC
>NA|TRBV28|16|TRBJ2-3|many
CASTPRLRVPADTQYF
TGTGCCAGCACCCCCCGCCTCAGGGTTCCCGCAGATACGCAGTATTTT
>TRBD2|TRBV29-1|15|TRBJ2-1|many
CSVDGSSGRGTEQFF
TGCAGCGTTGATGGGAGCAGCGGGAGGGGCACCGAGCAGTTCTTC
>TRBD1|TRBV5-1|14|TRBJ2-4|many
CASSPRTGADIQYF
TGCGCCAGCAGCCCGCGGACAGGGGCAGACATTCAGTACTTC
>TRBD2|TRBV24-1|14|TRBJ2-1|NA
CATSESGSPTEQFF
TGTGCCACCTCTGAAAGCGGGAGCCCCACTGAGCAGTTCTTC
>NA|TRBV28|11|TRBJ2-7|many
CASRTAYEQYF
TGTGCCAGCAGAACAGCCTACGAGCAGTACTTC
>TRBD1|TRBV20-1|14|TRBJ1-5|few
CSALYRGGNQPQHF
TGCAGTGCTTTATACAGGGGGGGCAATCAGCCCCAGCATTTT
>NA|TRBV5-1|14|TRBJ1-1|few
CASSGTTANTEAFF
TGCGCCAGCAGCGGAACGACAGCTAACACTGAAGCTTTCTTT
>NA|TRBV7-2|12|TRBJ1-2|few
CASSFGGYGYTF
TGTGCCAGCAGCTTCGGGGGCTATGGCTACACCTTC
>TRBD1|TRBV6-5|16|TRBJ2-7|many
CASSYSLTRGQHEQYF
TGTGCCAGCAGTTACTCGTTGACCAGGGGGCAACACGAGCAGTACTTC
>NA|TRBV6-2/TRBV6-3|14|TRBJ2-7|many
CASSYRGQSYEQYF
TGTGCCAGCAGTTATCGGGGCCAATCCTACGAGCAGTACTTC
>TRBD1|TRBV7-2|15|TRBJ1-1|many
CASSLEGTVNTEAFF
TGTGCCAGCAGCTTAGAAGGGACAGTTAACACTGAAGCTTTCTTT
>NA|TRBV28|15|TRBJ2-2|many
CASSLGRADTGELFF
TGTGCCAGCAGTTTGGGCAGGGCCGACACCGGGGAGCTGTTTTTT
>TRBD2|TRBV6-5|16|TRBJ2-2|NA
CASSYSASGAARELFF
TGTGCCAGCAGTTACTCGGCTAGCGGGGCGGCCAGGGAGCTGTTTTTT
>TRBD2|TRBV9|14|TRBJ2-1|NA
CASSPVTSGQGAFF
TGTGCCAGCAGCCCTGTTACTAGCGGCCAAGGGGCGTTCTTC
>TRBD2|TRBV20-1|12|TRBJ2-3|few
CSWTSDTDTQYF
TGCAGCTGGACTAGCGACACAGATACGCAGTATTTT
>TRBD1|TRBV12-3/TRBV12-4|14|TRBJ2-2|NA
CASRQGGNTGELFF
TGTGCCAGCAGACAGGGGGGAAACACCGGGGAGCTGTTTTTT
>NA|TRBV3-1|14|TRBJ2-5|NA
CASSQAGRRETQYF
TGTGCCAGCAGCCAAGCCGGACGGAGAGAGACCCAGTACTTC
>NA|TRBV7-2|13|TRBJ2-5|many
CASSWEAEETQYF
TGTGCCAGCAGCTGGGAGGCGGAAGAGACCCAGTACTTC
>NA|TRBV2|12|TRBJ2-1|NA
CASTLNGGLKFF
TGTGCCAGCACCTTAAATGGCGGCCTTAAGTTCTTC
>NA|TRBV19|13|TRBJ2-1|NA
CASSPVSRRQQFF
TGTGCCAGTAGCCCCGTTTCCCGGAGACAGCAGTTCTTC
>TRBD2|TRBV11-2|15|TRBJ2-5|few
CASSFAASGRETQYF
TGTGCCAGCAGCTTTGCTGCTAGCGGGAGGGAGACCCAGTACTTC
>TRBD1|TRBV19|13|TRBJ1-1|many
CASMDRGHTEAFF
TGTGCCAGCATGGACAGGGGGCACACTGAAGCTTTCTTT
>NA|TRBV12-3/TRBV12-4|13|TRBJ2-7|NA
CASSLTGLYEQYF
TGTGCCAGCAGTTTAACAGGATTGTACGAGCAGTACTTC
>NA|TRBV28|11|TRBJ2-3|few
CAALGGDTQYF
TGTGCTGCTCTGGGAGGAGATACGCAGTATTTT
>TRBD1|TRBV20-1|14|TRBJ2-1|few
CSIPGTGAYNEQFF
TGCAGTATCCCCGGGACAGGGGCCTACAATGAGCAGTTCTTC
>TRBD2|TRBV4-2|19|TRBJ2-3|NA
CASSQERPRPSGRTDTQYF
TGTGCCAGCAGCCAAGAGCGCCCCAGACCTAGCGGGAGAACAGATACGCAGTATTTT
>NA|TRBV12-3/TRBV12-4|16|TRBJ1-5|few
CASSLGAAGGNQPQHF
TGTGCCAGCAGTTTGGGGGCAGCCGGGGGCAATCAGCCCCAGCATTTT
>NA|TRBV14|18|TRBJ2-6|NA
CASSVQGPYPSGANVLTF
TGTGCCAGCAGCGTGCAGGGTCCGTACCCTTCTGGGGCCAACGTCCTGACTTTC
>TRBD2|TRBV5-1|13|TRBJ2-1|many
CASGIAGVYEQFF
TGCGCCAGCGGTATAGCGGGAGTATACGAGCAGTTCTTC
>TRBD1|TRBV20-1|13|TRBJ1-1|many
CSAPGTGNTEAFF
TGCAGTGCGCCCGGGACAGGGAACACTGAAGCTTTCTTT
>NA|TRBV29-1|10|TRBJ1-1|many
CSAVTPEAFF
TGCAGCGCTGTTACCCCTGAAGCTTTCTTT
>NA|TRBV6-5|13|TRBJ2-3|NA
CASSYSRGDTQYF
TGTGCCAGCAGTTACTCGAGGGGAGATACGCAGTATTTT
>NA|TRBV20-1|14|TRBJ1-1|NA
CSARGPDPSDEAFF
TGCAGTGCTAGAGGACCCGACCCTTCGGATGAAGCTTTCTTT
>NA|TRBV9|15|TRBJ2-3|many
CASSVMISPTDTQYF
TGTGCCAGCAGCGTAATGATTTCGCCCACAGATACGCAGTATTTT
>NA|TRBV12-3/TRBV12-4|15|TRBJ2-3|NA
CASRRLGGVPDTQYF
TGTGCCAGCAGGCGCCTCGGGGGCGTCCCAGATACGCAGTATTTT
>TRBD1|TRBV5-4|14|TRBJ2-7|few
CASRRDRDSYEQYF
TGTGCCAGCAGAAGAGACAGGGACTCCTACGAGCAGTACTTC
>NA|TRBV25-1|14|TRBJ2-7|many
CASSPGLPPYEQYF
TGTGCCAGCAGCCCGGGGCTGCCCCCCTACGAGCAGTACTTC
>TRBD2|TRBV29-1|13|TRBJ2-1|NA
CSVGGASGYEQFF
TGCAGCGTTGGAGGGGCTAGCGGATATGAGCAGTTCTTC
>NA|TRBV6-1|12|TRBJ2-7|NA
CASHRESYEQYF
TGTGCCAGTCACAGGGAGTCCTACGAGCAGTACTTC
>NA|TRBV12-3/TRBV12-4|13|TRBJ2-4|few
CASSPEWGNIQYF
TGTGCCAGCAGCCCCGAGTGGGGAAACATTCAGTACTTC